This T cell receptor (beta chain) was recovered during a study of blood T cell repertoires in COVID-19. Study background: The study drew acute and convalescent COVID-19 samples from the United States, Italy and Spain.

In the source study's methods: Amplification of reference gene primers was used by the study to estimate nucleated cell counts. Using immunoSEQ multiplex PCR, the repertoire was profiled, and TCRdb retains in-frame clones only, with some absent. From that table come the V and J calls and clone size; the DNA was used to work out D and trimming. The table records around 280,000 clones, more than 75% of them present only once. Sequencing input: peripheral blood. The sequence was collected from a woman in her 30s who had recovered from COVID-19.

CDR3: CAISVREESTEAFF. The CDR3 region has the DNA TGTGCCATCAGCGTAAGAGAGGAGAGCACTGAAGCTTTCTTT. This sequence joins TRBV10-3 and TRBJ1-1, with D hard to call. CDR1 and CDR2 from the germline V gene are ENHRY and SYGVKD. The V end lost 6 bases, the J end lost 4 bases, and 15 bases lay between the germline ends. This CDR3 comprises 14 residues.